These 6 T cell receptor beta chains were all obtained from the same sample, sequenced in a study of cytomegalovirus exposure and HLA in healthy donors. PCR primers comprised 60 Vbeta and 13 Jbeta primers. Libraries were prepared by immunoSEQ multiplex PCR; TCRdb keeps only in-frame clonotypes and omits some of them. The repertoire has around 140,000 clones, over 75% of them found once; the top ten carry more than 4%. Sequences were obtained from PBMCs. These receptors all come from a male donor in good health and CMV-seropositive.

V gene TRBV27 combines with J gene TRBJ2-1; possibly TRBD1 for D (5 bases). The germline V gene encodes CDR1 MNHEY and CDR2 SMNVEV (reference sequence). V lost 2 bases and J 5 bases, leaving 7 bases between the germline ends. The length of the CDR3 is 13 residues. CDR3 coding DNA: TGTGCCAGCAGTTTACAGGGAAACAATGAGCAGTTCTTC. This translates into CASSLQGNNEQFF.

The rearrangement uses TRBV27 and TRBJ2-3; 7 bases are shared with TRBD2. V shed 3 bases, J shed 5 bases, and the junction held 8 bases outside the gene matches. Germline CDR1 is MNHEY and CDR2 is SMNVEV (reference sequence). CDR3 length equals 15 residues. The CDR3 DNA sequence: TGTGCCAGCAGTTTGGCAGCGGGGATTGAAGATACGCAGTATTTT. The encoded protein is CASSLAAGIEDTQYF.

The chain has TRBV6-6 and TRBJ2-5; 7 bases agree with TRBD2. The DNA end is a closer match to TRBJ2-7, so the J assignment may be wrong. Germline CDR1 MNHNY, CDR2 SVGAGI (reference sequence). CDR3 length: 15 residues. DNA of the CDR3: TGTGCCAGCAGTTATTTTAGCGGGCCTTCCTACGAGCAGTACTTC. Protein sequence: CASSYFSGPSYEQYF.

This clone was detected only a few times. The rearrangement joins TRBV5-1 to TRBJ1-1; 7 bases fit TRBD1. The CDR3 length is 18 residues. Losses at the gene ends were 4 bases for V and 3 bases for J; bases not matched to a gene: 18. Germline V gene lookup returns CDR1 SGHRS and CDR2 YFSETQ. CDR3 sequence reads: CASSANYGDSSRDTEAFF. The CDR3 coding sequence is TGCGCCAGCAGCGCCAACTACGGGGACAGTAGCAGGGACACTGAAGCTTTCTTT.

The chain joins TRBV18 to TRBJ2-7; D is ambiguous. The V end lost 0 bases, the J end lost 2 bases, and 11 bases lay between the germline ends. This CDR3 contains 15 residues. Per germline, CDR1 KGHSH and CDR2 LQKENI. CDR3 sequence reads: CASSPPPRPPYEQYF. CDR3 in DNA: TGTGCCAGCTCACCACCGCCTAGGCCCCCCTACGAGCAGTACTTC.

This clone was counted a single time. The chain couples TRBV7-8 to TRBJ2-1, with 8 bases aligning to TRBD1. CDR1 is SGHVS and CDR2 is FQNEAQ in the germline V gene. Trimming removed 5 bases from V and 4 bases from J; junction bases left unmatched: 10. The CDR3 has 16 residues. The CDR3 nucleotides read TGTGCCAGCAGCCCAGAAAGAGACAGGGGTTACAATGAGCAGTTCTTC. As protein: CASSPERDRGYNEQFF.